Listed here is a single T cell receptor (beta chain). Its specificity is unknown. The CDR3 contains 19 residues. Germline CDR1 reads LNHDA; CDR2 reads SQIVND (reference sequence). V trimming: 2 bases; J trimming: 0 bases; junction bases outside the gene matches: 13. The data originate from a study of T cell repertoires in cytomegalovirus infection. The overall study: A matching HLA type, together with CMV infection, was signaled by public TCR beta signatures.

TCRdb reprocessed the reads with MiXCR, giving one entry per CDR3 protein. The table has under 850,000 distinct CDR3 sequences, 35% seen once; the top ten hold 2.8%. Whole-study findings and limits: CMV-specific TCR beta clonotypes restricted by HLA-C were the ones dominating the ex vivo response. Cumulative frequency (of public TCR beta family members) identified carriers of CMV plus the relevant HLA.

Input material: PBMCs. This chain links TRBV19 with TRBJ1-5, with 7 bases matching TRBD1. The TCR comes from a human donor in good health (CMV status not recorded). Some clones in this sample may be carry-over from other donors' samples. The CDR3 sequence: CASSIYLKGAGYSNQPQHF. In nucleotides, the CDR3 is TGTGCCAGTAGTATATATTTAAAGGGGGCAGGGTATAGCAATCAGCCCCAGCATTTT.